There are many counts of the clone carrying this TCR beta chain. Its specificity is unknown. This record belongs to a study of CD8 T cells in ankylosing spondylitis. Libraries of TCR beta came from quantitative 5'-RACE with molecular barcodes. TCRdb independently ran MiXCR on the 5' RACE reads; one entry per CDR3 protein. The table has 100,000 to 150,000 distinct CDR3 sequences, around 7% seen once. This CDR3 spans 16 amino acids. Per the germline V gene, CDR1 is SGHRS and CDR2 is YFSETQ. With 5 bases clipped from V and 2 bases from J, the junction kept 10 bases outside the gene matches. Points from the study as a whole: Researchers reportedly found disease-linked clones significantly enriched in matched ankylosing spondylitis synovial fluid. CD8+ cells made up the disease-linked clones, which were relatively rare in peripheral blood.

This chain joins TRBV5-1 and TRBJ2-1; 7 nucleotides align to TRBD2. The material sequenced was blood, either unsorted or a sorted T cell fraction (not recorded which). This clonotype originated in a male donor with ankylosing spondylitis or in good health (not recorded which). For the CDR3, the DNA is TGCGCCAGCAGGCGACGCGCGGGGGATACCTACAATGAGCAGTTCTTC. The encoded protein is CASRRRAGDTYNEQFF.